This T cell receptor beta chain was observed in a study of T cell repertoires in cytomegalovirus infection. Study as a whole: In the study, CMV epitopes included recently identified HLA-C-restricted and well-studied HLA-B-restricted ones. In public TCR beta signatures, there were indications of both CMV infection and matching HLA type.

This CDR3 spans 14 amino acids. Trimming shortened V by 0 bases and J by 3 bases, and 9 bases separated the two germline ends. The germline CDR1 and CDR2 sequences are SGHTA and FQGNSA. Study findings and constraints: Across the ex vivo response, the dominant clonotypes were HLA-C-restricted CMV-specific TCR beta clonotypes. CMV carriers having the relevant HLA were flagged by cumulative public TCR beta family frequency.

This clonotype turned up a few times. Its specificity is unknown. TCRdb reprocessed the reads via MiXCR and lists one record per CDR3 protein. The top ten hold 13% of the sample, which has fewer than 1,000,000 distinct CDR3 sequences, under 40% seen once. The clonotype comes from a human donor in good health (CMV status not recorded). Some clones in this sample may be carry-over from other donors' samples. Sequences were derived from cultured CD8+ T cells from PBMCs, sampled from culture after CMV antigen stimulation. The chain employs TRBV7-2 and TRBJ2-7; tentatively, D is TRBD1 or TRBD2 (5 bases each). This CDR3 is CASSLARDGYEQYF. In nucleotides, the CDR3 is TGTGCCAGCAGCTTAGCCCGGGACGGCTACGAGCAGTACTTC.